The 19 T cell receptor beta chains given below trace back to one sample, sequenced in a study of early T cells in non-severe SARS-CoV-2 infection. From the 5' RACE reads, TCRdb called clonotypes with MiXCR, one entry per CDR3 protein. The sample has more than 75,000 distinct CDR3 sequences, less than 15% seen once; the top ten hold roughly 6.5%. Sequencing was done on a sample of whole blood. The receptors were sampled from an adult who was a healthcare worker with PCR-confirmed SARS-CoV-2 infection or an uninfected control (not recorded which).

This clonotype was seen many times. V and J are TRBV20-1 and TRBJ1-1; 8 bases fit TRBD1. Germline V gene lookup returns CDR1 DFQATT and CDR2 SNEGSKA (reference sequence). V was pared by 3 bases and J by 1 base, with 4 bases of the junction left unmatched. This CDR3 region has 14 residues. CDR3 bases: TGCAGTGCTAGGGGGACAGGAGGGAACACTGAAGCTTTCTTT. Protein: CSARGTGGNTEAFF.

In its sample, this clonotype was seen a few times. The chain recombines TRBV5-5 with TRBJ2-7, with 7 bases identical to TRBD1. Germline values: CDR1 SGHKS, CDR2 YYEKEE (reference sequence). This CDR3 contains 16 residues. The trim removed 2 bases at V and 0 bases at J, leaving 8 bases unmatched. The CDR3 bases are TGTGCCAGCAGCTTACCCCAGGGACAGAACTCCTACGAGCAGTACTTC. This encodes CASSLPQGQNSYEQYF.

In its sample, this clonotype was seen a few times. This chain joins TRBV5-1 and TRBJ2-5; 9 nucleotides line up with TRBD2. The CDR3 covers 14 residues. Trimming took 5 bases from V and 3 from J; bases not matched to a gene: 5. Per the germline V gene, CDR1 is SGHRS and CDR2 is YFSETQ. The CDR3 bases are TGCGCCAGCAGTACCAGGACTAGCGAAGAGACCCAGTACTTC. It translates to CASSTRTSEETQYF.

This clonotype was seen more than once but under ten times. The chain links TRBV3-1 to TRBJ2-5; 7 bases map to TRBD2. The CDR3 has 17 residues. Germline loops: CDR1 LGHDT, CDR2 YNNKEL (reference sequence). V lost 2 bases and J lost 0; bases outside the gene matches: 9. As DNA, the CDR3 is TGTGCCAGCAGCCAAACCTCGAGCGGGGCGTACCAAGAGACCCAGTACTTC. Encoded protein: CASSQTSSGAYQETQYF.

The chain links TRBV20-1 to TRBJ1-1; tentative D call: TRBD1 (5 bases). The CDR3 has 13 amino acids. Germline V CDR1 and CDR2: DFQATT, SNEGSKA (reference sequence). The V gene lost 1 base and the J gene lost 6 bases, with 12 bases spanning the gap. The CDR3 loop is CSARGGVAPEAFF. Here the CDR3 DNA reads TGCAGTGCTAGAGGAGGGGTCGCGCCTGAAGCTTTCTTT.

This clonotype came up many times. This chain uses TRBV7-6 with TRBJ1-2; TRBD1 aligns across 9 bases. This CDR3 contains 14 residues. Looked up from germline, CDR1 is SGHVS and CDR2 is FNYEAQ. Trimming cost V 5 bases and J 2 bases; bases outside gene matches: 3. CDR3 region: CASSLQGANYGYTF. The CDR3 DNA reads TGTGCCAGCAGCCTACAGGGGGCGAACTATGGCTACACCTTC.

The chain couples TRBV20-1 to TRBJ2-3, with 13 bases fitting TRBD2. V trimming: 6 bases; J trimming: 2 bases; junction bases outside the gene matches: 8. The CDR3 is made up of 16 amino acids. Looked up from germline, CDR1 is DFQATT and CDR2 is SNEGSKA (reference sequence). CDR3 in amino acids: CSALAGGHPFTDTQYF. In DNA form, the CDR3 reads TGCAGTGCACTAGCGGGGGGGCACCCGTTCACAGATACGCAGTATTTT.

This clonotype showed up just a few times. This chain uses TRBV28 with TRBJ2-3; a weak D match, TRBD1 (6 bases). V shed 3 bases and J shed 3 bases, with 7 bases lying between them. The CDR3 totals 13 residues. Germline CDR1 MDHEN, CDR2 SYDVKM. The CDR3 nucleotides are TGTGCCAGCAGTTTTAGGGGGACAGATACGCAGTATTTT. Residues: CASSFRGTDTQYF.

This clonotype was picked up a small number of times. The rearrangement joins TRBV7-2 to TRBJ2-7, with D uncertain. Germline V gene data show CDR1 as SGHTA and CDR2 as FQGNSA. The CDR3 is 16 residues long. V dropped 4 bases and J dropped 3 bases, with 19 bases sitting between them. In nucleotides, the CDR3 is TGTGCCAGCAGCTCGATAGTGGTTGGGGTGGACTACGAGCAGTACTTC. Residues: CASSSIVVGVDYEQYF.

The chain carries TRBV20-1 and TRBJ2-3; TRBD2 agrees at 12 bases. This CDR3 is 14 amino acids long. J was trimmed by 4 bases and V by 6 bases; bases with no gene match: 5. The germline V gene encodes CDR1 DFQATT and CDR2 SNEGSKA (reference sequence). CDR3 sequence: CSARLAGVSDTQYF. The CDR3 DNA reads as TGCAGTGCCAGACTAGCGGGGGTATCAGATACGCAGTATTTT.

V and J are TRBV7-9 and TRBJ1-1; TRBD1 matches 11 bases. This CDR3 has 17 residues. The germline V gene has CDR1 SEHNR and CDR2 FQNEAQ (reference sequence). Unmatched junction bases numbered 8, after V lost 5 bases and J lost 0 bases. The CDR3 spells CASSPWTGGYVNTEAFF. Here the CDR3 DNA reads TGTGCCAGCAGCCCTTGGACAGGGGGCTACGTGAACACTGAAGCTTTCTTT.

The table lists this clonotype with many counts. V and J are TRBV7-3 and TRBJ1-1; D possibly corresponds to TRBD1 (5 bases). V lost 5 bases and J 4 bases, leaving 14 bases between the germline ends. Germline CDR1 SGHTA, CDR2 FQGTGA. CDR3 length: 14 amino acids. The chain's CDR3 is CASSPFREATEAFF. CDR3 in DNA: TGTGCCAGCAGCCCCTTCAGGGAGGCCACTGAAGCTTTCTTT.

This rearrangement joins TRBV5-4 to TRBJ1-2; D may be TRBD1 (6 bases). The CDR3 consists of 13 residues. V was shortened by 4 bases and J by 4 bases, with 11 bases between the two germline ends. Germline-derived CDR1 and CDR2 are SGHNT and YYREEE (reference sequence). The CDR3: CASSPDRSYGYTF. The CDR3 nucleotides read TGTGCCAGCAGCCCTGACAGGAGCTATGGCTACACCTTC.

The chain joins TRBV5-4 to TRBJ2-7; D might be TRBD1 or TRBD2, each matching 5 bases. Germline values: CDR1 SGHNT, CDR2 YYREEE (reference sequence). The CDR3 loop spans 13 amino acids. Trimming stripped 4 bases from V and 3 bases from J, with 11 bases between. CDR3 region: CASSHRDRYEQYF. CDR3 coding DNA: TGTGCCAGCAGCCACCGGGACCGCTACGAGCAGTACTTC.

The chain employs TRBV6-2 or TRBV6-3 and TRBJ2-3, with D uncertain. This CDR3 region has 12 residues. Deletions cut 7 bases from V and 2 bases from J, with 7 bases between. Germline CDR1 reads MNHEY; CDR2 reads SVGEGT. CDR3 amino acids: CASNRYTDTQYF. CDR3 nucleotides: TGTGCCAGCAATAGATACACAGATACGCAGTATTTT.

This clonotype was detected many times. The chain links TRBV5-1 to TRBJ1-2; no definite D call. Trimming pared 3 bases from V and 3 bases from J, leaving 9 bases between. In germline, CDR1 is SGHRS, CDR2 YFSETQ. CDR3 length: 13 amino acids. In DNA form, the CDR3 reads TGCGCCAGCAGCTCCGACGGCGACTATGGCTACACCTTC. It encodes CASSSDGDYGYTF.

With respect to this clonotype: A single base separates this from a much larger clone, so it may be a read error. The V gene is TRBV11-2, the J gene TRBJ2-7, with D tentatively TRBD1 (6 bases). Germline loops: CDR1 SGHAT, CDR2 FQNNGV. The CDR3 has 14 amino acids. The CDR3 region is CDSSPGTRSYEQYF. CDR3 nucleotides: TGTGACAGCAGCCCCGGGACACGCTCCTACGAGCAGTACTTC.

This clonotype showed up many times. The rearrangement links TRBV5-4 to TRBJ2-3; TRBD1 is a possible D gene (6 bases). CDR3 size: 16 residues. V lost 4 bases, J lost 3 bases, and 18 bases lay in between. Germline CDR1 and CDR2: SGHNT and YYREEE (reference sequence). CDR3 sequence: CASSPGNRARTDTQYF. Here the CDR3 DNA reads TGTGCCAGCAGCCCGGGGAACAGGGCCAGGACAGATACGCAGTATTTT.

This rearrangement joins TRBV12-3 or TRBV12-4 to TRBJ2-1; TRBD2 matches at 8 bases. The CDR3 runs 14 residues. V gave up 6 bases and J gave up 6 bases; unmatched junction bases: 7. The CDR3: CASSPPGGGNEQFF. CDR3 DNA: TGTGCCAGCAGCCCTCCGGGGGGGGGCAATGAGCAGTTCTTC.